The rows below give T cell receptor beta chains drawn from one sample of a study of cytotoxic CD8 clonotypes in ibrutinib-treated CLL. Clones were sequenced by immunoSEQ multiplex PCR, and TCRdb holds only the in-frame ones, with some missing. The repertoire holds 35,000 or so clones, over 55% seen once, with approximately 15% in the top ten. This material consisted of PBMCs, taken at disease progression, from a patient treated with ibrutinib. The receptors here all came from a human donor with chronic lymphocytic leukemia. The CDR3 runs from the conserved cysteine through the conserved F or W. A D gene is named only where the DNA matches it firmly. Clone size is given for some rows only: seen once, a few or many times, or a class if the clone is expanded.

clone_size	d_call	v_call	j_call	cdr3_nt	cdr3_aa
.	.	TRBV2	TRBJ1-3	TGTGCCAGCAGTGAAGGGGGAAACACCATATATTTT	CASSEGGNTIYF
.	.	TRBV11-3	TRBJ2-3	TGTGCCAGCAGCCGACGGATTCAAGATACGCAGTATTTT	CASSRRIQDTQYF
.	.	TRBV27	TRBJ1-5	TGTGCCAGCAGTCCTGAACAGGGACGGAACAATCAGCCCCAGCATTTT	CASSPEQGRNNQPQHF
.	.	TRBV6-1	TRBJ2-2	TGTGCCAGCAGCCGGACCACCGGGGAGCTGTTTTTT	CASSRTTGELFF
.	.	TRBV10-1	TRBJ2-1	TGCGCCAGCAGTGAGTCGGGGTTGGGTGAGCAGTTCTTC	CASSESGLGEQFF
.	.	TRBV18	TRBJ1-1	TGTGCCAGCTCACCAGAGTATGGGGGAATGAACACTGAAGCTTTCTTT	CASSPEYGGMNTEAFF
.	.	TRBV14	TRBJ2-3	TGTGCCAGCAGCCAAGATCGAGACTTCCGGGATGGGCAGTATTTT	CASSQDRDFRDGQYF
many	.	TRBV19	TRBJ1-2	TGTGCCAGTATCGCCCAGGGTTTGGGCTATGGCTACACCTTC	CASIAQGLGYGYTF
.	.	TRBV6-1	TRBJ2-3	TGTGCCAGCACCCTAGCCAACCCGGACACAGATACGCAGTATTTT	CASTLANPDTDTQYF
.	TRBD2	TRBV18	TRBJ2-1	TGTGCCAGCTCACCACCTAGCGGGGGGGGTGATGAGCAGTTCTTC	CASSPPSGGGDEQFF
few	.	TRBV2	TRBJ1-3	TGTGCCAGCAAGCAGACTAACTCTGGAAACACCATATATTTT	CASKQTNSGNTIYF
.	.	TRBV5-1	TRBJ2-1	TGCGCCAGCAGCTTGGCCGTTCGGGGTGGTTTCAATGAGCAGTTCTTC	CASSLAVRGGFNEQFF
.	.	TRBV4-1	TRBJ2-7	TGCGCCAGCAGCCTTACCGGACGGTACGAGCAGTACTTC	CASSLTGRYEQYF
.	.	TRBV6-1	TRBJ2-5	TGTGCCAGCAGTGAAGCCCAGGACGGGGGTCAAGAGACCCAGTACTTC	CASSEAQDGGQETQYF
.	TRBD1	TRBV5-1	TRBJ2-6	TGCGCCAGCAGCTGGGGGACAGGGTCTGGGGCCAACGTCCTGACTTTC	CASSWGTGSGANVLTF
.	.	TRBV29-1	TRBJ2-1	TGCAGCGTGGAAGGGGGGGCGGTCTACAATGGGCAGTTCTTC	CSVEGGAVYNGQFF
.	.	TRBV4-1	TRBJ2-5	TGCGCCAGCAGCCAGGGGCTTCGAGGGGAGACCCAGTACTTC	CASSQGLRGETQYF
.	.	TRBV5-1	TRBJ2-7	TGCGCCAGCAGCTTGGTGGGCAGCTCCTACGAGCAGTACTTC	CASSLVGSSYEQYF
.	.	TRBV7-9	TRBJ1-2	TGTGCCAGCAGTCCGGGAGGGGCCCCCCCCCACACCTTC	CASSPGGAPPHTF
once	.	TRBV11-2	TRBJ2-7	TGTGCCAGCAGGGCAGACCCGACAGGTCCTGGGGAGCAGTACTTC	CASRADPTGPGEQYF
.	.	TRBV15	TRBJ1-1	TGTGCCACCAGCAGAGAGACAGTAACTGAAGCTTTCTTT	CATSRETVTEAFF
.	TRBD1	TRBV10-3	TRBJ2-3	TGTGCCATCAGAACGGGACAGGGCGCAGATACGCAGTATTTT	CAIRTGQGADTQYF
.	.	TRBV4-1	TRBJ2-3	TGCGCCAGCAGCCAAGGTTGGAGGTCCAGTGCCACAGATACGCAGTATTTT	CASSQGWRSSATDTQYF
.	.	TRBV29-1	TRBJ1-2	TGCAGCTTACAGGTTACTCAGGGCGGCTACACCTTC	CSLQVTQGGYTF
.	TRBD1	TRBV5-1	TRBJ2-2	TGCGCCAGCACCATAGGACCGGGACAGGGGTACACCGGGGAGCTGTTTTTT	CASTIGPGQGYTGELFF
.	TRBD2	TRBV2	TRBJ2-3	TGTGCCAGCAGTGAAGGTAGACTAGCAGGGGATACGCAGTATTTT	CASSEGRLAGDTQYF
.	.	TRBV2	TRBJ1-2	TGTGCCAGCAGTGAAGTTGGGGCCTCCTATGGCTACACCTTC	CASSEVGASYGYTF
.	.	TRBV6-6	TRBJ2-6	TGTGCCAGCCGGGACGTAGGATACTCTGGGGCCAACGTCCTGACTTTC	CASRDVGYSGANVLTF
.	.	TRBV10-3	TRBJ1-2	TGTGCCATCAAGGACGGGGGCCCGGGGTATGGCTACACCTTC	CAIKDGGPGYGYTF
.	TRBD1	TRBV7-9	TRBJ2-5	TGTGCCAGCAGCTCCACAGGGGGCCGGGAGACCCAGTACTTC	CASSSTGGRETQYF
.	.	TRBV19	TRBJ2-2	TGTGCCAGTAGTATAGCTACGAACACCGGGGAGCTGTTTTTT	CASSIATNTGELFF
.	TRBD1	TRBV7-9	TRBJ2-3	TGTGCCAGCAGCCAGAGTACAGGGGCCAGAGATACGCAGTATTTT	CASSQSTGARDTQYF
.	.	TRBV5-1	TRBJ2-2	TGCGCCAGCAGCTCAGACAGAGTAGGGGAGCTGTTTTTT	CASSSDRVGELFF
.	.	TRBV27	TRBJ1-2	TGTGCCAGCAGTCTGTCCGATCCCTCGGTCTATGGCTACACCTTC	CASSLSDPSVYGYTF
.	.	TRBV5-6	TRBJ2-6	TGTGCCAGCAGCTTGAAGTCCGGGGTTGGGGCCAACGTCCTGACTTTC	CASSLKSGVGANVLTF
.	TRBD1	TRBV5-6	TRBJ2-2	TGTGCCAGCAGCTTTCAGGACAGGGACACCGGGGAGCTGTTTTTT	CASSFQDRDTGELFF
.	.	TRBV11-2	TRBJ1-1	TGTGCCAGCAGCAAAGCCGGGAGGTTGGCTGAAGCTTTCTTT	CASSKAGRLAEAFF
.	TRBD1	TRBV7-8	TRBJ1-1	TGTGCCAGCAGCCCACGGACAGGGGTCACTGAAGCTTTCTTT	CASSPRTGVTEAFF
.	.	TRBV6-4	TRBJ1-2	TGTGCCAGCAGTGATAATGGTATTGGGGGCTACACCTTC	CASSDNGIGGYTF
.	.	TRBV5-4	TRBJ2-7	TGTGCCAGCAGCTTAACAGGCACATACGAGCAGTACTTC	CASSLTGTYEQYF
.	TRBD2	TRBV9	TRBJ2-3	TGTGCCAGCAGCGTAGCTAGCGGGGGGGCCACAGATACGCAGTATTTT	CASSVASGGATDTQYF
.	.	TRBV7-9	TRBJ2-7	TGTGCCAGCAGGATGGCCGGGACCGTGTCCTCGGGGGAGCAGTACTTC	CASRMAGTVSSGEQYF
medium-sized	.	TRBV11-2	TRBJ2-5	TGTGCCAGCAGCTTAGAGGCAGGGGGAGGGGAGACCCAGTACTTC	CASSLEAGGGETQYF
once	TRBD1	TRBV12-5	TRBJ2-1	TGTGCTAGTGGTCCCCCCCCGGGACAGGGGGGCAATGAGCAGTTCTTC	CASGPPPGQGGNEQFF
.	.	TRBV19	TRBJ1-4	TGTGCCAGTAGTCTCAAAGGCCGGGCGTTTCGAGAAAAACTGTTTTTT	CASSLKGRAFREKLFF
.	.	TRBV29-1	TRBJ2-3	TGCAGCGTCGCGACTACAACAGATACGCAGTATTTT	CSVATTTDTQYF
.	.	TRBV11-2	TRBJ2-7	TGTGCCAGCAGCTCGGGGGCAGGAATCGCCCACGAGCAGTACTTC	CASSSGAGIAHEQYF
.	.	TRBV2	TRBJ2-1	TGTGCCAGCAGTGATTACGGTAGTGGCGGGTACAATGAGCAGTTCTTC	CASSDYGSGGYNEQFF